This paragraph reports one TCR beta chain. Its antigen remains unknown. Assay used: immunoSEQ multiplex PCR; TCRdb lists only in-frame clones, some missing. The sample holds approximately 100,000 clones, approximately 91% seen once. This entry comes from a study of T cell responses to AZD1222 COVID-19 vaccine. Whole-study findings and limits: Once two AZD1222 doses were given, Spike-specific TCR breadth and depth went up. The sample set comprised mostly white British donors with more females, and clonal diversity was possibly underestimated. Researchers report vaccine-associated CD4 TCRs spanning spike, with dominance at 160-218 and 743-854. Nearly half of spike-specific TCRs reportedly target unmutated variant regions.

From germline, CDR1 is MGHDK and CDR2 SYGVNS. This CDR3 region has 16 residues. V lost 0 bases and J lost 8, with 18 bases in between. The sequencing used peripheral blood, collected 28 days after the second AZD1222 dose. The chain employs TRBV25-1 and TRBJ2-3, with D perhaps TRBD1 (6 bases). This receptor was identified in an adult who received the AZD1222 COVID-19 vaccine. CDR3 bases: TGTGCCAGCAGTGAATATATTCAGGGGCCATTAGGTACGCAGTATTTT. It specifies CASSEYIQGPLGTQYF.